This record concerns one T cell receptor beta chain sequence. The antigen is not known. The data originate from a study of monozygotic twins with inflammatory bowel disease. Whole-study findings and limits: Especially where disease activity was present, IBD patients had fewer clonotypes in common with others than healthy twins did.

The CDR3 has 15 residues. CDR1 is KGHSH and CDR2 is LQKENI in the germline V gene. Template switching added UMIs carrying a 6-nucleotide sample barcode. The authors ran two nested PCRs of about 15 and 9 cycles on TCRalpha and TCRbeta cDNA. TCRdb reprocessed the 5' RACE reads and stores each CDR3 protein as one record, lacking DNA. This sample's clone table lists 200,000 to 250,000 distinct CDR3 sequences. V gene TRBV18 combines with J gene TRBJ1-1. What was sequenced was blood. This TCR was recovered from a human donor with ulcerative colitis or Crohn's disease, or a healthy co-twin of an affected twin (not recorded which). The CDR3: CASSPLQPLNTEAFF.